One sample yielded the 12 T cell receptor beta chains listed below, sequenced in a study of CD8+ T cells in alopecia areata. cDNA serving as the sequencing template came from extracted, reverse transcribed RNA. Sequenced by immunoSEQ multiplex PCR; TCRdb stores in-frame clones only, minus some. The sample records around 70,000 clones, around 29% being singletons. The treatment here: oral pan-JAK inhibitor, 5-10 mg twice daily. Specimen: CD8+ T cells sorted from blood, collected at week 4, from a patient treated with tofacitinib. Receptor source: a human donor with alopecia areata.

In the case of this clone: The same CDR3 is also encoded by other DNA sequences in this sample. This chain links TRBV29-1 with TRBJ1-1, with D tentatively TRBD1 (5 bases). V dropped 6 bases and J dropped 0 bases, with 5 bases sitting between them. Germline values: CDR1 SQVTM, CDR2 ANQGSEA. The CDR3 runs to 11 residues. CDR3 protein: CSVGLNTEAFF. For the CDR3, the DNA is TGCAGCGTGGGGCTGAACACTGAAGCTTTCTTT.

This chain joins TRBV29-1 and TRBJ1-2; a possible D gene is TRBD1 (5 bases). Germline V gene data show CDR1 as SQVTM and CDR2 as ANQGSEA. The ends were cut back, 4 bases at V and 5 bases at J, with 8 bases in the middle. The CDR3 sequence is 11 residues long. In DNA, the CDR3 is TGCAGCGTTGTAGAGGGGTATGGCTACACCTTC. Translation: CSVVEGYGYTF.

This clone was found a few times. The chain recombines TRBV18 with TRBJ2-2, with TRBD2 as a possible D gene (5 bases). V shed 0 bases and J shed 7 bases, with 18 bases lying between them. CDR3 length: 17 amino acids. CDR1 and CDR2 (germline): KGHSH, LQKENI. This chain's CDR3 is CASSPPGASIGHGELFF. The CDR3 region has the DNA TGTGCCAGCTCACCACCGGGAGCCTCCATCGGTCACGGGGAGCTGTTTTTT.

The rearrangement uses TRBV2 and TRBJ2-1; 9 bases line up with TRBD2. V dropped 10 bases and J dropped 0; count of bases not matched to a gene: 10. CDR1 is SNHLY and CDR2 is FYNNEI in the germline V gene. This CDR3 comprises 16 residues. CDR3 DNA: TGTGCCACGGGACTAGCCACTGCAACCTCCTACAATGAGCAGTTCTTC. This translates into CATGLATATSYNEQFF.

The chain joins TRBV6-1 to TRBJ2-4; no reliable D call. CDR3 length equals 13 residues. V was shortened by 2 bases and J by 14 bases, with 16 bases between the two germline ends. Germline lookup yields CDR1 MNHNS and CDR2 SASEGT. The CDR3 DNA reads TGTGCCAGCAGTGAAACCTCAGAGAAGGTGGAGTACTTC. Encoded protein: CASSETSEKVEYF.

The chain joins TRBV7-2 to TRBJ2-1; D remains unclear. Germline V gene sequence: CDR1 SGHTA, CDR2 FQGNSA. Trimming shortened V by 3 bases and J by 10 bases, and 10 bases separated the two germline ends. This CDR3 is built from 12 residues. The CDR3 spells CASSLAAREQFF. The DNA of the CDR3 is TGTGCCAGCAGCTTGGCGGCAAGAGAGCAGTTCTTC. The full variable domain, completed using reference TRBV7-2 and TRBJ2-1, is GAGVSQSPSNKVTEKGKDVELRCDPISGHTALYWYRQSLGQGLEFLIYFQGNSAPDKSGLPSDRFSAERTGGSVSTLTIQRTQQEDSAVYLCASSLAAREQFFGPGTRLTVL.

This clone was counted at least ten times. V and J are TRBV27 and TRBJ2-1; 8 bases map to TRBD2. Germline CDR1 is MNHEY and CDR2 is SMNVEV (reference sequence). Trimming at V came to 4 bases and at J to 9 bases, leaving 14 bases not matched to a gene. The CDR3 runs 16 residues. CDR3 bases: TGTGCCAGCAGTTGGTCCAAATCCGGGGGGGAGGGTGAGCAGTTCTTC. Amino acids: CASSWSKSGGEGEQFF.

V gene TRBV25-1 combines with J gene TRBJ2-7; possibly TRBD2 for D (5 bases). Trimming left V 5 bases short and J 2 bases short, with 7 bases between. The germline V gene has CDR1 MGHDK and CDR2 SYGVNS. The CDR3 loop spans 12 amino acids. The CDR3 DNA reads TGTGCCAGCAGTCGGAGGACCTACGAGCAGTACTTC. It translates to CASSRRTYEQYF.

The chain couples TRBV4-1 to TRBJ2-7, with D possibly matching TRBD1 (5 bases). The CDR3 is 14 amino acids. CDR1 and CDR2 from the germline V gene are MGHRA and YSYEKL. V shed 0 bases and J shed 4 bases, with 10 bases lying between them. CDR3 DNA: TGCGCCAGCAGCCAAGAGGTAGGGGTGTACGAGCAGTACTTC. This sequence encodes CASSQEVGVYEQYF.

The chain is built from TRBV7-9 and TRBJ1-2; D call uncertain. Germline V gene data show CDR1 as SEHNR and CDR2 as FQNEAQ (reference sequence). Trimming pared 11 bases from V and 8 bases from J, leaving 12 bases between. The CDR3 is 10 residues long. The CDR3 DNA sequence: TGTGCCCTCGACCCGGGGGGCTACACCTTC. This encodes CALDPGGYTF.

The rearrangement links TRBV13 to TRBJ1-2, with D possibly TRBD1 on 5 matching bases. The germline gives CDR1 PRHDT, CDR2 FYEKMQ (reference sequence). The CDR3 totals 15 residues. V gave up 7 bases and J gave up 3 bases, with 18 bases separating them. This CDR3 is CASTTGRGGDYGYTF. In nucleotides, the CDR3 is TGTGCCAGCACCACCGGGCGAGGAGGGGACTATGGCTACACCTTC.

This clone is a singleton in its sample. This chain uses TRBV9 with TRBJ1-2; 8 bases align to TRBD1. There are 15 residues in the CDR3. Germline V gene data show CDR1 as SGDLS and CDR2 as YYNGEE. V shed 3 bases and J 4 bases; nucleotides not matched to a gene: 8. The DNA for the CDR3 is TGTGCCAGCAGCGCTAGGACAGGGCTCTCCTATGGCTACACCTTC. It translates to CASSARTGLSYGYTF.